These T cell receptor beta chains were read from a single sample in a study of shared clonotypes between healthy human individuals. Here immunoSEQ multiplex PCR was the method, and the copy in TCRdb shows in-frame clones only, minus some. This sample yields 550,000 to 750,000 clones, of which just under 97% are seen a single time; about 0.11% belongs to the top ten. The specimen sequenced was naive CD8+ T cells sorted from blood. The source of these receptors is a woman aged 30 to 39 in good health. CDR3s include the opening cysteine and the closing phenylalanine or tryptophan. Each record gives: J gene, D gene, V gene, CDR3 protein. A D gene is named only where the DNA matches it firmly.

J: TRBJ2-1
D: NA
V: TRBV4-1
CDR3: CASRPLGGSASYNEQFF

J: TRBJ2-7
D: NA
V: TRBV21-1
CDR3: CASSKAETGYCEQYF

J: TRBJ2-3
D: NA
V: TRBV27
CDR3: CASSLHLYTDTQYF

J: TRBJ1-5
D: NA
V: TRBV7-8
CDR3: CASRQEGGSNQPQHF

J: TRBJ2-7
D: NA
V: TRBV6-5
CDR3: CASSFQGGSYEQYF

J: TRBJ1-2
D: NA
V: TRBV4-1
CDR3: CASSQLPGQWGYTF

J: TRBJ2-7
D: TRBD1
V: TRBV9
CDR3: CASSPGLQGAREQYF

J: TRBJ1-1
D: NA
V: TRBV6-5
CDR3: CVNPHEQNTEAFF

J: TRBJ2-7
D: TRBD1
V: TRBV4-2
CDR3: CASSQLPTGTSSYEQYF

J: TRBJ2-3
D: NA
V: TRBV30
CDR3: CAWDWSDTQYF

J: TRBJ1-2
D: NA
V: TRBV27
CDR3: CASSFDTNYGYTF

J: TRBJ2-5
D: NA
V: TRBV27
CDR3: CASSLSVGGGNTGKTQYF

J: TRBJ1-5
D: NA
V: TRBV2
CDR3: CASRASYSNQPQHF

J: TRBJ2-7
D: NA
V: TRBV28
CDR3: CASSPSGRVEQYF

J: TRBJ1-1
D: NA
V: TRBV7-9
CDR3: CASSLVSGAAEAFF

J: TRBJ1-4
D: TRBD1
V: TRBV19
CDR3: CASSLGTGENEKLFF

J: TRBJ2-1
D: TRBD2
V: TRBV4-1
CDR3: CASSRGRADNEQFF

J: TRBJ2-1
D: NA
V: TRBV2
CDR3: CASSDSALSSYNEQFF

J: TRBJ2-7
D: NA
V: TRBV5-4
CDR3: CASSADGPGYEQYF

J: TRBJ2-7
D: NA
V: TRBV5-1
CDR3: CASSLGVEYYEQYF

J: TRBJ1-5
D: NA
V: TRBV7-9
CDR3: CASSIGYSNQPQHF

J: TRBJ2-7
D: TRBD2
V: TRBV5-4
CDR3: CASSSPGLAGDEQYF

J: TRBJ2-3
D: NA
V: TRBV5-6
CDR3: CASSLGVARTDTQYF

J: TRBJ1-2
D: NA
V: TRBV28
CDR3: CASSSKPGHRIDGYTF

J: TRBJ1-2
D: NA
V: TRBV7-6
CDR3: CASSSIEDYGYTF

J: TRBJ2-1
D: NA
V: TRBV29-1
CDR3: CSVDEGLNEQFF

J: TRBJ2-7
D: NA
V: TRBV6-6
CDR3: CASNDPGRPYEQYF

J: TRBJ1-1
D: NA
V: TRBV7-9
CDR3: CASSPQDIPAPDTEAFF

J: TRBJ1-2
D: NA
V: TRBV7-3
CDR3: CASSPTGGGGYYGYTF

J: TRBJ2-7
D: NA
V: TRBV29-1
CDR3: CSVEEGGEGQYF

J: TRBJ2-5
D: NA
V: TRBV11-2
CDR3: CASSLDSGLLETQYF

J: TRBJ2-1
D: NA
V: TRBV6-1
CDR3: CASSEARGGNPYNEQFF

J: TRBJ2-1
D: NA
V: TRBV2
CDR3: CASPVGPGYNEQFF

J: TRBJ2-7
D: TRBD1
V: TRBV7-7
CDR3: CASSPGTGGSYEQYF

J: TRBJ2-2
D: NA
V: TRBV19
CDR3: CASSGENTGELFF

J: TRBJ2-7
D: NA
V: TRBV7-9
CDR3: CASSPNPDEQYF

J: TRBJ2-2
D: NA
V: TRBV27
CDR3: CASSLYSGVATGELFF

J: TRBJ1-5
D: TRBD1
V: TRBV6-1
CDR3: CASSETTGEMQPQHF

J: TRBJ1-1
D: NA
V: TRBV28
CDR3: CASSLWGSTEAFF

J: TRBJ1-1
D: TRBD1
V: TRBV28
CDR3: CASSSGTGSTEAFF